These 9 T cell receptor beta chains came from one sample sequenced in a study of cytomegalovirus exposure and HLA in healthy donors. Both 60 Vbeta primers and 13 Jbeta primers went into the PCR. TCRdb's copy holds only in-frame clones and misses some; the assay was immunoSEQ multiplex PCR. The data show some 140,000 clones, and the top ten clones hold roughly 2%. The source material was PBMCs. Every receptor here comes from a woman aged 60-75 years in good health and CMV-seronegative.

The genes are TRBV11-1 and TRBJ2-1; 12 positions agree with TRBD2. Trimming at V came to 4 bases and at J to 7 bases, leaving 8 bases not matched to a gene. CDR3 size: 16 residues. Germline CDR1 is SGHAT and CDR2 is FQDESV (reference sequence). Here the CDR3 DNA reads TGTGCCAGCAGCTCAAAGACTAGCGGGAGTGTGAATGAGCAGTTCTTC. Translating it yields CASSSKTSGSVNEQFF. Filled out from reference TRBV11-1 and TRBJ2-1, the complete variable domain reads EAEVAQSPRYKITEKSQAVAFWCDPISGHATLYWYRQILGQGPELLVQFQDESVVDDSQLPKDRFSAERLKGVDSTLKIQPAELGDSAMYLCASSSKTSGSVNEQFFGPGTRLTVL.

V gene TRBV27 combines with J gene TRBJ2-1; D gene uncertain. There are 11 residues in the CDR3. The V end lost 9 bases, the J end lost 4 bases, and 7 bases lay between the germline ends. From germline, CDR1 is MNHEY and CDR2 SMNVEV (reference sequence). Here the CDR3 DNA reads TGTGCCAGGACATTGTACAATGAGCAGTTCTTC. It codes for CARTLYNEQFF.

V is TRBV7-3 and J is TRBJ2-1, with 13 nucleotides matching TRBD2. The CDR3 has 16 residues. CDR1 and CDR2 from the germline V gene are SGHTA and FQGTGA. After removal of 5 bases from V and 3 bases from J, the junction contained 4 bases not matched to a gene. As DNA, the CDR3 is TGTGCCAGCAGCGGACTAGCGGGAGCGCTCTACAATGAGCAGTTCTTC. Translating it yields CASSGLAGALYNEQFF.

In regard to this clone: An end of the junction differs from the germline gene, which may be a read error. The same CDR3 arises from other DNA sequences in this sample as well. The genes are TRBV30 and TRBJ2-1; D is ambiguous. Germline-derived CDR1 and CDR2 are GTSNPN and SVGIG (reference sequence). CDR3 length equals 13 residues. The CDR3 spells CAWSVGSGNEQFF. The CDR3 nucleotides read TGCGCCTGGAGTGTAGGCTCGGGTAATGAGCAGTTCTTC.

The J gene is TRBJ2-7, the V gene TRBV5-1; a possible D gene is TRBD1 (6 bases). Germline CDR1 reads SGHRS; CDR2 reads YFSETQ. V lost 5 bases, J lost 2 bases, and 11 bases lay in between. This CDR3 is built from 13 residues. This chain's CDR3 is CASRQQGAYEQYF. CDR3 DNA: TGCGCCAGCAGACAACAGGGTGCCTACGAGCAGTACTTC.

The chain combines TRBV18 with TRBJ2-5, with 9 bases that match TRBD1. Matching the DNA end better, TRBJ2-7 makes the J call doubtful. Germline values: CDR1 KGHSH, CDR2 LQKENI. The CDR3 is made up of 14 amino acids. This chain's CDR3 is CASSPPTGGGEQYF. CDR3 DNA sequence: TGTGCCAGCTCACCGCCGACAGGGGGAGGCGAGCAGTACTTC.

V gene TRBV2 combines with J gene TRBJ2-5, with D possibly being TRBD1 (6 bases). In germline, CDR1 is SNHLY, CDR2 FYNNEI. CDR3 length: 13 residues. Trimming took 5 bases from V and 1 from J, leaving 8 bases between them. Here the CDR3 reads CASSQQGQETQYF. As DNA, the CDR3 is TGTGCCAGCAGTCAACAGGGCCAAGAGACCCAGTACTTC.

The chain couples TRBV5-1 to TRBJ2-3, with TRBD2 identical over 14 bases. Germline CDR1 SGHRS, CDR2 YFSETQ. V lost 6 bases and J lost 1; bases outside the gene matches: 10. This CDR3 is built from 18 residues. CDR3 loop: CASIGLAGGLPGTDTQYF. Here the CDR3 DNA reads TGCGCCAGCATCGGACTAGCGGGGGGCCTCCCCGGCACAGATACGCAGTATTTT. The variable domain in full, completed from reference TRBV5-1 and TRBJ2-3, reads KAGVTQTPRYLIKTRGQQVTLSCSPISGHRSVSWYQQTPGQGLQFLFEYFSETQRNKGNFPGRFSGRQFSNSRSEMNVSTLELGDSALYLCASIGLAGGLPGTDTQYFGPGTRLTVL.

The genes are TRBV4-1 and TRBJ2-5; 11 bases match TRBD2. The closer fit of TRBJ2-7 to the DNA end suggests the J call may be wrong. Germline-derived CDR1 and CDR2 are MGHRA and YSYEKL. The CDR3 is 18 amino acids. The CDR3 here is CASSPDALGGLAAYEQYF. The CDR3 DNA follows: TGCGCCAGCAGCCCAGACGCTCTGGGGGGACTAGCGGCCTACGAGCAGTACTTC.